The 30 T cell receptor beta chains below come from one sample, sequenced in a study of blood T cell repertoires in COVID-19. Only in-frame clones appear in the TCRdb table, and some are missing; sequencing was by immunoSEQ multiplex PCR. The sample holds about 95,000 clones, 70% to 90% seen once. Material for sequencing was peripheral blood. All receptors derive from a human donor in a cohort sampled during active COVID-19.

This chain connects TRBV11-2 to TRBJ2-5; D gene uncertain. This CDR3 is built from 13 residues. Between the trimmed V and J ends, which lost 5 bases and 1 base, there was a span of 8 bases. In germline, CDR1 is SGHAT, CDR2 FQNNGV. CDR3 protein: CASSGPPQETQYF. The CDR3 DNA reads TGTGCCAGCAGCGGGCCCCCCCAAGAGACCCAGTACTTC.

The chain combines TRBV7-8 with TRBJ1-4; 8 bases match TRBD1. The junction had 13 bases not matched to a gene; V was cut back by 6 bases and J by 10 bases. The CDR3 is 15 residues long. Germline V CDR1 and CDR2: SGHVS, FQNEAQ. CDR3 protein: CASSLARGPGVKLFF. The DNA for the CDR3 is TGTGCCAGCAGTCTGGCCAGGGGGCCGGGGGTAAAACTGTTTTTT.

The V gene is TRBV5-4, the J gene TRBJ1-1; no reliable D call. Trimming took off 9 bases at V and 1 base at J, with 7 bases between the two ends. Germline CDR1 is SGHNT and CDR2 is YYREEE (reference sequence). The CDR3 is made up of 11 amino acids. The CDR3: CATFRNTEAFF. Written as DNA, the CDR3 is TGTGCCACCTTTAGGAACACTGAAGCTTTCTTT.

The chain joins TRBV28 to TRBJ2-2; D might be TRBD1 (6 bases). The CDR3 consists of 15 residues. V was trimmed by 4 bases and J by 2 bases, leaving 11 bases between them. Looked up from germline, CDR1 is MDHEN and CDR2 is SYDVKM. CDR3: CASSSSGENTGELFF. For the CDR3, the DNA is TGTGCCAGCAGTTCTTCAGGGGAAAACACCGGGGAGCTGTTTTTT.

This clone was picked up one time. This chain uses TRBV12-5 with TRBJ2-3; 13 nucleotides align to TRBD2. Germline-derived CDR1 and CDR2 are LGHNT and FRNRAP. The junction had 7 bases not matched to a gene; V was cut back by 0 bases and J by 4 bases. The CDR3 contains 18 residues. CDR3 sequence (DNA): TGTGCTAGTGGTTTGGTACTAGCGGGGGGGCTGAGGGCAGATACGCAGTATTTT. Protein: CASGLVLAGGLRADTQYF.

The chain couples TRBV5-6 to TRBJ1-4; 7 bases are shared with TRBD1. From germline, CDR1 is SGHDT and CDR2 YYEEEE. V gave up 4 bases and J gave up 8 bases; unmatched junction bases: 8. The CDR3 extends over 14 amino acids. CDR3 nucleotide sequence: TGTGCCAGCAGCCCAGGACAGGCTCGGGAAAAACTGTTTTTT. This translates into CASSPGQAREKLFF.

This clone has more than one count but fewer than ten. The J gene is TRBJ1-1, the V gene TRBV5-3, with 7 bases aligning to TRBD1. TRBV5-3 is an open reading frame, and its role is uncertain. V lost 4 bases and J lost 8; bases outside the gene matches: 5. This CDR3 has 12 amino acids. The CDR3 loop is CARSKDRKEAFF. The CDR3 region has the DNA TGTGCCAGAAGCAAGGACAGGAAAGAAGCTTTCTTT.

The V gene is TRBV29-1, the J gene TRBJ2-1; D perhaps matches TRBD1 (5 bases). Deletions cut 7 bases from V and 4 bases from J, with 11 bases between. The V gene's germline CDR1 is SQVTM and CDR2 ANQGSEA. CDR3 length: 12 residues. CDR3 sequence: CSAPTEYNEQFF. CDR3 bases: TGCAGCGCCCCGACAGAATACAATGAGCAGTTCTTC.

The chain links TRBV5-8 to TRBJ2-3, with TRBD1 as a possible D gene (5 bases). The CDR3 runs 14 residues. The ends were cut back, 0 bases at V and 2 bases at J, with 7 bases in the middle. Per germline, CDR1 SGHTS and CDR2 YDEGEE. In DNA, the CDR3 is TGTGCCAGCAGCTTGGCCAGGGACACAGATACGCAGTATTTT. The encoded protein is CASSLARDTDTQYF.

The chain links TRBV5-1 to TRBJ2-1; D is perhaps TRBD2 (6 bases). Germline V gene sequence: CDR1 SGHRS, CDR2 YFSETQ. The ends were cut back, 7 bases at V and 5 bases at J, with 13 bases in the middle. The CDR3 runs to 13 residues. The CDR3 nucleotides read TGCGCCAGCTCCCAGACGGGGGACAATGAGCAGTTCTTC. Its translation: CASSQTGDNEQFF.

This clone was seen just once. The V and J genes are TRBV12-3 or TRBV12-4 and TRBJ1-1, with 9 bases matching TRBD1. This CDR3 has 13 amino acids. The ends lost 7 bases at V and 5 bases at J; junction bases unmatched: 5. Written as DNA, the CDR3 is TGTGCCAGCATCCTGACAGGGGGGACTGAAGCTTTCTTT. As protein: CASILTGGTEAFF.

The chain's CDR3 is CASSLLGVIGRTKNTGELFF. CDR3 DNA: TGTGCCAGCAGCTTATTAGGAGTTATTGGGAGGACAAAGAACACCGGGGAGCTGTTTTTT. This chain links TRBV7-3 with TRBJ2-2, with D possibly being TRBD2 (6 bases). This CDR3 region has 20 residues. V dropped 2 bases and J dropped 1 base, with 23 bases sitting between them. Germline assignment: CDR1 SGHTA and CDR2 FQGTGA.

The V call is TRBV28, the J call TRBJ2-2, with TRBD2 matching over 7 bases. The CDR3 is 15 amino acids. The V and J ends lost 5 bases and 10 bases, in that order; junction bases with no gene match: 13. Germline V gene sequence: CDR1 MDHEN, CDR2 SYDVKM. This CDR3 reads CASSPPEAGVEELFF. DNA of the CDR3: TGTGCCAGCAGTCCCCCCGAGGCGGGGGTCGAGGAGCTGTTTTTT.

This clone was counted only a few times. This chain uses TRBV19 with TRBJ2-7, with TRBD1 as a possible D gene (5 bases). There are 13 residues in the CDR3. Germline CDR1 is LNHDA and CDR2 is SQIVND (reference sequence). Trimming cost V 3 bases and J 3 bases, with 9 bases left between them. The CDR3: CASSIPGFYEQYF. DNA of the CDR3: TGTGCCAGTAGTATCCCAGGGTTCTACGAGCAGTACTTC. Combining the CDR3 with reference TRBV19 and TRBJ2-7 gives the whole variable domain DGGITQSPKYLFRKEGQNVTLSCEQNLNHDAMYWYRQDPGQGLRLIYYSQIVNDFQKGDIAEGYSVSREKKESFPLTVTSAQKNPTAFYLCASSIPGFYEQYFGPGTRLTVT.

The rearrangement joins TRBV19 to TRBJ2-7; D gene ambiguous. Deletions cut 3 bases from V and 2 bases from J, with 14 bases between. This CDR3 comprises 15 residues. CDR1 and CDR2 (germline): LNHDA, SQIVND (reference sequence). The CDR3 coding sequence is TGTGCCAGTAGTATTGACACAGAACCTACCTACGAGCAGTACTTC. As protein: CASSIDTEPTYEQYF.

V usage is TRBV7-2 and J usage is TRBJ1-1; D gene uncertain. The CDR3 has 13 amino acids. V lost 11 bases and J 4 bases, leaving 17 bases between the germline ends. Germline assignment: CDR1 SGHTA and CDR2 FQGNSA. The DNA of the CDR3 is TGTGCCTCCGCCCGGGGTGTAGGCACTGAAGCTTTCTTT. This translates into CASARGVGTEAFF.

This rearrangement joins TRBV9 to TRBJ2-3, with a possible D match to TRBD2 (6 bases). The CDR3 has 14 amino acids. The germline gives CDR1 SGDLS, CDR2 YYNGEE. Deletions cut 3 bases from V and 2 bases from J, with 10 bases between. The CDR3 bases are TGTGCCAGCAGCGACGGGACTGCCACAGATACGCAGTATTTT. It translates to CASSDGTATDTQYF.

The rearrangement uses TRBV3-1 (or the pseudogene TRBV3-2) and TRBJ2-3; 7 bases agree with TRBD2. V lost 2 bases to trimming and J lost 8 bases; unmatched junction nucleotides: 13. CDR3 size: 16 residues. The germline V gene has CDR1 LGHDT and CDR2 YNNKEL (reference sequence). CDR3 sequence reads: CASSQSRGGAAGTQYF. CDR3 coding DNA: TGTGCCAGCAGCCAATCACGGGGAGGGGCGGCAGGTACGCAGTATTTT.

The chain has TRBV12-3 or TRBV12-4 and TRBJ1-2; TRBD1 might be the D (5 bases). CDR3 size: 13 residues. The germline V and J ends were trimmed by 4 bases and 4 bases, with 10 bases remaining between them. CDR3: CASSWGRLYGYTF. CDR3 coding DNA: TGTGCCAGCAGTTGGGGCAGACTCTATGGCTACACCTTC.

V is TRBV7-2 and J is TRBJ1-5, with D uncertain. V was cut by 5 bases and J by 0 bases, with 5 bases left in between. From germline, CDR1 is SGHTA and CDR2 FQGNSA. CDR3 length: 13 amino acids. CDR3 protein: CASSRGSNQPQHF. CDR3 coding DNA: TGTGCCAGCAGCCGGGGTAGCAATCAGCCCCAGCATTTT.

The J gene is TRBJ1-1, the V gene TRBV25-1; D is unresolved. The CDR3 consists of 12 residues. The germline gives CDR1 MGHDK, CDR2 SYGVNS. V lost 5 bases to trimming and J lost 1 base, with 5 bases between them. The CDR3 region is CASSPGNTEAFF. CDR3 coding DNA: TGTGCCAGCAGTCCGGGGAACACTGAAGCTTTCTTT.

The rearrangement uses TRBV19 and TRBJ1-3; 8 bases are shared with TRBD1. The CDR3 contains 15 residues. The V segment lost 5 bases and the J segment 4 bases; nucleotides outside the gene matches: 7. Germline V gene sequence: CDR1 LNHDA, CDR2 SQIVND (reference sequence). The CDR3 loop is CASSPDRGSGNTIYF. CDR3 in DNA: TGTGCCAGTAGTCCCGACAGGGGCTCGGGAAACACCATATATTTT.

The rearrangement joins TRBV3-1 (or the pseudogene TRBV3-2) to TRBJ1-2; 7 nucleotides align to TRBD1. With V trimmed by 5 bases and J by 5 bases, 2 bases remained unmatched. The germline gives CDR1 LGHDT, CDR2 YNNKEL (reference sequence). The CDR3 has 12 amino acids. CDR3 loop: CASSNRGYGYTF. The CDR3 DNA reads as TGTGCCAGCAGCAACAGGGGTTATGGCTACACCTTC.

V and J are TRBV10-1 and TRBJ2-1; TRBD2 agrees at 12 bases. This CDR3 is built from 15 residues. Unmatched junction bases numbered 2, after V lost 4 bases and J lost 4 bases. CDR1 WNHNN and CDR2 SYGVQD come from the germline V gene (reference sequence). Here the CDR3 reads CASSGGLAGYNEQFF. Written as DNA, the CDR3 is TGCGCCAGCAGTGGAGGACTAGCGGGGTACAATGAGCAGTTCTTC.

The chain uses TRBV6-1 and TRBJ2-1, with 7 bases matching TRBD2. V lost 2 bases and J lost 16; bases outside the gene matches: 5. The CDR3 runs 11 residues. Germline V gene sequence: CDR1 MNHNS, CDR2 SASEGT. The CDR3 coding sequence is TGTGCCAGCAGTGAATCGGGGGGTAGCTTCTTC. Translated, it gives CASSESGGSFF.

V gene TRBV11-3 combines with J gene TRBJ2-3, with 11 bases identical to TRBD1. This CDR3 has 16 residues. Germline loops: CDR1 SGHNT, CDR2 YENEEA. J gave up 6 bases and V 5 bases, and 10 bases lay outside the gene matches. The CDR3 spells CASSAGQGAFVDTQYF. CDR3 nucleotides: TGTGCCAGCAGCGCAGGACAGGGGGCTTTTGTTGATACGCAGTATTTT.

The rearrangement links TRBV3-1 (or the pseudogene TRBV3-2) to TRBJ1-4; D not resolved. V shed 0 bases and J shed 0 bases, with 14 bases lying between them. Germline CDR1 is LGHDT and CDR2 is YNNKEL (reference sequence). There are 18 residues in the CDR3. CDR3 DNA sequence: TGTGCCAGCAGCCAAGATTTGTTAAGGGAGACAACTAATGAAAAACTGTTTTTT. Translating gives CASSQDLLRETTNEKLFF.

CDR3 nucleotide sequence: TGTGCCAGCAGCCGAACCGGACAGGGGGCGCGAGTCGGCACTGAAGCTTTCTTT. It yields the protein CASSRTGQGARVGTEAFF. This rearrangement joins TRBV14 to TRBJ1-1, with 11 nucleotides matching TRBD1. CDR1 and CDR2 from the germline V gene are SGHDN and FVKESK. Trimming at V came to 4 bases and at J to 4 bases, leaving 14 bases not matched to a gene. The CDR3 totals 18 residues.

The genes are TRBV6-5 and TRBJ1-2; unclear D gene. V shed 3 bases and J shed 2 bases, with 13 bases lying between them. Germline assignment: CDR1 MNHEY and CDR2 SVGAGI. There are 15 residues in the CDR3. The CDR3 loop is CASSYSRGSNYGYTF. CDR3 DNA sequence: TGTGCCAGCAGTTATAGCCGGGGATCAAACTATGGCTACACCTTC.

The chain's CDR3 is CASSPRDYNPELFF. The CDR3 coding sequence is TGTGCCAGCAGCCCGAGGGACTACAACCCGGAGCTGTTTTTT. The V and J genes are TRBV4-2 and TRBJ2-2; 7 nucleotides match TRBD2. From germline, CDR1 is LGHNA and CDR2 YNFKEQ. The CDR3 sequence is 14 residues long. The V and J ends lost 4 bases and 10 bases, in that order; junction bases with no gene match: 9.